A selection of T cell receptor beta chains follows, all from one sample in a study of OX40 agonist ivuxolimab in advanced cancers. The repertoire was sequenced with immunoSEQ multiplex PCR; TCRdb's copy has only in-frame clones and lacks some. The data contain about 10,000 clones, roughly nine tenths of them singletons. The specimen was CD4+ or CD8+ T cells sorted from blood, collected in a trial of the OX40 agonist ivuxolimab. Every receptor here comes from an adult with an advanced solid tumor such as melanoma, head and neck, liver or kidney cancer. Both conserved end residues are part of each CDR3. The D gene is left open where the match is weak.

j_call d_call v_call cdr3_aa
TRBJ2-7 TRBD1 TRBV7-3 CASSLTGTGVEQYF
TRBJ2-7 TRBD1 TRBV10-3 CAIRGDSPYEQYF
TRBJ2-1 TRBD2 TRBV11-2 CASSLGSASGAYNEQFF
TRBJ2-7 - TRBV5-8 CASSPFPTYEQYF
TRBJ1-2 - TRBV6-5 CASSYGSLLGYTF
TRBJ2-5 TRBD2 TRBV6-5 CASSFLRGGAETQYF
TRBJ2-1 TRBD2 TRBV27 CASSPSSGGRDEQFF
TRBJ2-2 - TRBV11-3 CASSSIGPGELFF
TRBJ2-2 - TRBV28 CASSLEVINTGELFF
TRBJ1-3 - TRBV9 CASSVKGGGNTIYF
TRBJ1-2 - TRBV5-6 CASSGTVDGYTF
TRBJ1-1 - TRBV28 CASSLGNYGSLSEAFF
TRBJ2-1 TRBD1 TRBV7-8 CASSLRPGQGMLAAIGDEQFF
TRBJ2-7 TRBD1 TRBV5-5 CASSLWTGTGVYEQYF
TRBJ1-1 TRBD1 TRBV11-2 CASSLATGTNTEAFF
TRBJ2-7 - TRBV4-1 CASSQEMGRGYEQYF
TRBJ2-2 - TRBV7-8 CASSLAGTGELFF
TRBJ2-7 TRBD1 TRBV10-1 CASSEPGQGAQQYF
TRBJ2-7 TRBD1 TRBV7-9 CASSSGQSYEQYF
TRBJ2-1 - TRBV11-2 CASSPAANEQFF
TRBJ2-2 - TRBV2 CASSPDSPEGYTGELFF
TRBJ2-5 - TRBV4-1 CASRHEGETQYF
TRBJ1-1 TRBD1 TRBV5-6 CASSYYGTGMFAFF
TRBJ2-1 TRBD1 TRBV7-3 CASSPSGGSYNEQFF
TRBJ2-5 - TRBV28 CASIPNMYQETQYF
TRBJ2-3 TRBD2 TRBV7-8 CASSLPLAGGTDTQYF
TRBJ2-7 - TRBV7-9 CASSPTLLRDRSSYEQYF
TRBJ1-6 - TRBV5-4 CASSLEGQGWSPLHF
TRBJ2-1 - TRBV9 CASSVRGADEQFF
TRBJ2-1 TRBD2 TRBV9 CASSPLAGRDNEQFF
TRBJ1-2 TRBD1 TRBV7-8 CASSIGTGENYGYTF
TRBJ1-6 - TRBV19 CASSIGGRGRSPLHF
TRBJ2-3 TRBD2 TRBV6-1 CASRSGGSPDTQYF
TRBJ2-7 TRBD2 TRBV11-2 CASSWGGTTYEQYF
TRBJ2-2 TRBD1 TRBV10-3 CAIRDRRIANTGELFF